This T cell receptor (beta chain) was obtained from a study of T cell responses to AZD1222 COVID-19 vaccine. Study results and caveats: Spike-specific TCRs gained breadth and depth after people received two AZD1222 doses. Seropositive at baseline were only a handful of AZD1222 recipients. Repertoire collection took place solely once the T cell response had peaked.

Clones were read by immunoSEQ multiplex PCR, and TCRdb kept only the in-frame ones, dropping some. Of over 100,000 clones in the sample, nearly 90% are singletons; the top ten hold roughly 12%. Germline CDR1 and CDR2: MDHEN and SYDVKM. The CDR3 covers 14 residues. With 10 bases clipped from V and 4 bases from J, the junction kept 10 bases outside the gene matches. A word on this clone: The antigen is undetermined.

The source of this sequence is an adult in good health. J is TRBJ1-5 and V is TRBV28; TRBD1 agrees at 7 bases. Sequencing used peripheral blood, obtained on day 0 of MenACWY control vaccination. The CDR3 coding sequence is TGTGCCACCGCACAGGGGATATGGAATCAGCCCCAGCATTTT. Translating it yields CATAQGIWNQPQHF.